The 6 T cell receptor beta chains given below trace back to one sample, sequenced in a study of T cell responses to AZD1222 COVID-19 vaccine. Repertoires were generated with immunoSEQ multiplex PCR, while TCRdb's copy carries only in-frame clones and drops some. The profile shows tens of thousands of clones, 80% to 90% of them singletons. The material sequenced was peripheral blood, taken 28 days after the second AZD1222 dose. These receptors came from an adult who received the AZD1222 COVID-19 vaccine.

This clone was seen only once. The chain's CDR3 is CASSQMTGEGYTF. The CDR3 DNA is TGTGCCAGCAGCCAGATGACAGGGGAAGGCTACACCTTC. J is TRBJ1-2 and V is TRBV6-5; 8 bases align to TRBD1. CDR1 MNHEY and CDR2 SVGAGI come from the germline V gene. Trimming removed 6 bases from V and 8 bases from J; junction bases left unmatched: 8. The CDR3 is made up of 13 amino acids.

J is TRBJ1-4 and V is TRBV11-3; the D gene is possibly TRBD1 (5 bases). Trimming shortened V by 0 bases and J by 1 base, and 12 bases separated the two germline ends. The CDR3 loop spans 17 amino acids. Germline CDR1 SGHNT, CDR2 YENEEA. This chain's CDR3 is CASSLESLGGTNEKLFF. CDR3 DNA: TGTGCCAGCAGCTTAGAGTCCCTGGGGGGAACTAATGAAAAACTGTTTTTT.

This chain connects TRBV7-3 to TRBJ2-3; 8 bases align to TRBD2. The CDR3 consists of 14 residues. CDR1 is SGHTA, CDR2 FQGTGA, per germline. V shed 0 bases and J 4 bases; nucleotides not matched to a gene: 0. The chain's CDR3 is CASSLTGRADTQYF. The CDR3 DNA reads TGTGCCAGCAGCTTAACCGGGAGGGCAGATACGCAGTATTTT.

This chain uses TRBV7-2 with TRBJ2-2; D possibly corresponds to TRBD2 (6 bases). Germline lookup yields CDR1 SGHTA and CDR2 FQGNSA. Trimming left V 5 bases short and J 6 bases short, with 28 bases between. The CDR3 has 19 residues. The CDR3 sequence is CASSAGTRVSGGRAGELFF. CDR3 nucleotides: TGTGCCAGCAGCGCCGGGACTCGGGTGTCGGGTGGGAGAGCCGGGGAGCTGTTTTTT.

The chain employs TRBV28 and TRBJ1-2; D uncertain. Germline values: CDR1 MDHEN, CDR2 SYDVKM. This CDR3 spans 15 amino acids. The V and J ends lost 6 bases and 3 bases respectively, with 17 bases between them. The CDR3 here is CASSVTHGMHYGYTF. The CDR3 DNA sequence: TGTGCCAGCAGCGTGACCCACGGAATGCACTATGGCTACACCTTC.

This rearrangement joins TRBV9 to TRBJ2-7; D perhaps matches TRBD2 (7 bases). Trimming left V 4 bases short and J 7 bases short, with 24 bases between. There are 16 residues in the CDR3. CDR1 is SGDLS, CDR2 YYNGEE, per germline. The CDR3 reads CASSPLGGGEISEQYF. The CDR3, as DNA: TGTGCCAGCAGCCCCTTAGGAGGGGGGGAAATAAGTGAGCAGTACTTC.